Listed here are 9 T cell receptor beta chains from one sample, sequenced in a study of blood T cell dynamics during melanoma immunotherapy. The time point denotes: week 3, after first cycle of checkpoint inhibitor. This table comes from immunoSEQ multiplex PCR, and its TCRdb copy is limited to in-frame clones, with some not included. The sample lists about 11,000 clones, roughly 84% occurring once. The sequenced sample was blood, obtained from a patient treated with checkpoint blockade. All receptors derive from a human donor with melanoma.

The V and J genes are TRBV7-9 and TRBJ1-1, with D possibly being TRBD1 (5 bases). This CDR3 region has 14 residues. Per germline, CDR1 SEHNR and CDR2 FQNEAQ (reference sequence). Trimming left V 3 bases short and J 5 bases short, with 13 bases between. In nucleotides, the CDR3 is TGTGCCAGCAGCTTTTCTGCAGGGCAGACTGAAGCTTTCTTT. It encodes CASSFSAGQTEAFF.

The J gene is TRBJ1-2, the V gene TRBV27; TRBD1 is a possible D gene (5 bases). Germline V CDR1 and CDR2: MNHEY, SMNVEV (reference sequence). Trimming took 5 bases from V and 6 from J, leaving 13 bases between them. This CDR3 contains 13 residues. The CDR3 reads CASSLRERDGYTF. Written as DNA, the CDR3 is TGTGCCAGCAGTCTCAGGGAGAGGGATGGCTACACCTTC.

The chain recombines TRBV5-1 with TRBJ2-6, with D hard to call. V lost 2 bases, J lost 0 bases, and 6 bases lay in between. Germline loops: CDR1 SGHRS, CDR2 YFSETQ. The CDR3 has 15 residues. As DNA, the CDR3 is TGCGCCAGCAGCTTACGATACTCTGGGGCCAACGTCCTGACTTTC. Protein: CASSLRYSGANVLTF.

By proportion, this clone is medium-sized. The chain carries TRBV27 and TRBJ1-5; D not certain. CDR1 and CDR2 from the germline V gene are MNHEY and SMNVEV (reference sequence). Trimming took off 3 bases at V and 3 bases at J, with 9 bases between the two ends. This CDR3 is 14 amino acids long. The CDR3 nucleotides read TGTGCCAGCAGTTTCTCCACGGCCAATCAGCCCCAGCATTTT. This translates into CASSFSTANQPQHF.

The CDR3: CSVETGRGNQPQHF. Here the CDR3 DNA reads TGCAGCGTTGAAACGGGAAGAGGCAATCAGCCCCAGCATTTT. This chain connects TRBV29-1 to TRBJ1-5; D is undetermined. The CDR3 covers 14 residues. The germline gives CDR1 SQVTM, CDR2 ANQGSEA. V was shortened by 2 bases and J by 2 bases, with 10 bases between the two germline ends.

The chain has TRBV9 and TRBJ2-1; 10 positions match TRBD1. With V trimmed by 1 base and J by 10 bases, 11 bases remained unmatched. Per germline, CDR1 SGDLS and CDR2 YYNGEE. CDR3 length: 16 amino acids. CDR3 loop: CASSVSGTGATEEQFF. CDR3 bases: TGTGCCAGCAGCGTATCCGGGACAGGGGCAACCGAGGAGCAGTTCTTC.

V usage is TRBV6-5 and J usage is TRBJ2-7; tentative D call: TRBD1 (5 bases). The CDR3 length is 13 residues. Germline loops: CDR1 MNHEY, CDR2 SVGAGI. The V end was cut by 0 bases, the J end by 3 bases, with 6 bases between. The CDR3 nucleotides read TGTGCCAGCAGTTACTCAGACAGCTACGAGCAGTACTTC. Its translation is CASSYSDSYEQYF.

The chain uses TRBV5-1 and TRBJ1-1; D is ambiguous. Germline CDR1 is SGHRS and CDR2 is YFSETQ. V gave up 0 bases and J gave up 4 bases, with 10 bases separating them. The CDR3 covers 14 residues. CDR3 in DNA: TGCGCCAGCAGCTTGGGTGGGTTTATCACTGAAGCTTTCTTT. Amino acids: CASSLGGFITEAFF.

The chain employs TRBV7-6 and TRBJ2-1; 14 nucleotides line up with TRBD2. J gave up 9 bases and V 4 bases, and 8 bases lay outside the gene matches. CDR1 is SGHVS, CDR2 FNYEAQ, per germline. CDR3 length equals 16 residues. CDR3: CASSSPTSGGASEQFF. In nucleotides, the CDR3 is TGTGCCAGCAGCTCCCCGACTAGCGGGGGGGCGAGTGAGCAGTTCTTC.